Listed below are T cell receptor beta chains from one sample, sequenced in a study of cytomegalovirus exposure and HLA in healthy donors. Assay used: immunoSEQ multiplex PCR; TCRdb lists only in-frame clones, some missing. The sample contains about 160,000 clones, around 96% of which appear only once. Sequencing was performed on PBMCs. The origin of the receptors is a woman aged 18-29 years in good health and CMV-seronegative. Both conserved end residues are part of each CDR3.

J: TRBJ1-6
length: 15
V: TRBV4-1
CDR3: CASSQVRDRESPLHF

J: TRBJ2-7
length: 14
V: TRBV27
CDR3: CASSIGQGNYEQYF

J: TRBJ2-7
length: 15
V: TRBV5-3
CDR3: CARRSGQCGIHEQYF

J: TRBJ2-1
length: 14
V: TRBV5-1
CDR3: CASSWGQGAREQFF

J: TRBJ2-7
length: 15
V: TRBV7-2
CDR3: CASSSLPGRGYEQYF

J: TRBJ1-5
length: 16
V: TRBV29-1
CDR3: CSVEGDRVGSNQPQHF

J: TRBJ2-5
length: 15
V: TRBV27
CDR3: CASSLRDKYKETQYF

J: TRBJ2-1
length: 13
V: TRBV4-1
CDR3: CASSQQGSNEQFF

J: TRBJ1-4
length: 16
V: TRBV25-1
CDR3: CASSGARSPTNEKLFF

J: TRBJ2-3
length: 17
V: TRBV19
CDR3: CASSTRGSGGPTDTQYF

J: TRBJ2-7
length: 15
V: TRBV4-1
CDR3: CASSQDRVGAYEQYF

J: TRBJ1-6
length: 16
V: TRBV27
CDR3: CASSLSGQGLGSPLHF

J: TRBJ1-2
length: 17
V: TRBV11-2
CDR3: CASSFKDCPTILYGYTF

J: TRBJ2-3
length: 15
V: TRBV9
CDR3: CASSLRGVSTDTQYF

J: TRBJ2-7
length: 15
V: TRBV11-2
CDR3: CASSLEFRGNYEQYF

J: TRBJ1-4
length: 15
V: TRBV7-6
CDR3: CASSPRNREGEKLFF

J: TRBJ1-1
length: 13
V: TRBV6-6
CDR3: CASSLFWGEEAFF

J: TRBJ1-1
length: 15
V: TRBV6-5
CDR3: CASSYGGTGTPEAFF

J: TRBJ2-2
length: 16
V: TRBV9
CDR3: CASRTTSGGNTGELFF

J: TRBJ2-2
length: 16
V: TRBV9
CDR3: CASSVSREWNTGELFF

J: TRBJ2-3
length: 14
V: TRBV18
CDR3: CASSPSWGADTQYF

J: TRBJ2-1
length: 15
V: TRBV7-2
CDR3: CASSSLQSSYNEQFF